The 23 T cell receptor beta chains listed next were all sequenced from one sample in a study of blood T cells in healthy people across ages. PCR was performed a second time for roughly 7 to 12 cycles using a sample-barcoded 5' primer and a J-beta primer mix. Via MiXCR, TCRdb re-called the 5' RACE reads, giving one row per CDR3 protein. The sample lists 600,000 to 800,000 distinct CDR3 sequences, under 25% occurring once. Sequencing used blood. Receptors originate from a man in his 70s in good health.

This clonotype was observed a handful of times. The chain employs TRBV6-2 or TRBV6-3 and TRBJ1-6; perhaps TRBD1 as D (6 bases). Germline V gene data show CDR1 as MNHEY and CDR2 as SVGEGT. Between the trimmed V and J ends, which lost 7 bases and 9 bases, there was a span of 19 bases. This CDR3 has 15 amino acids. CDR3 bases: TGTGCCAGCAACCCACGCCCAGGGGCTGGTTCACCCCTCCACTTT. Its translation is CASNPRPGAGSPLHF.

The chain combines TRBV20-1 with TRBJ2-3; no reliable D call. The CDR3 consists of 12 residues. Germline V gene sequence: CDR1 DFQATT, CDR2 SNEGSKA (reference sequence). Trimming left V 6 bases short and J 5 bases short, with 12 bases between. DNA of the CDR3: TGCAGTGCGGAGAAAGTGGGAGATACGCAGTATTTT. Amino acid sequence: CSAEKVGDTQYF.

This clonotype was recorded a few times. The chain joins TRBV4-3 to TRBJ2-1, with D uncertain. V was trimmed by 0 bases and J by 6 bases, leaving 6 bases between them. Germline CDR1 reads LGHNA; CDR2 reads YSLEER. There are 13 residues in the CDR3. Written as DNA, the CDR3 is TGCGCCAGCAGCCAAGATCGGAGCAATGAGCAGTTCTTC. Protein sequence: CASSQDRSNEQFF.

The rearrangement uses TRBV6-1 and TRBJ1-5; 7 bases are shared with TRBD1. Trimming removed 7 bases from V and 5 bases from J; junction bases left unmatched: 8. The CDR3 has 14 residues. Germline assignment: CDR1 MNHNS and CDR2 SASEGT. The CDR3 sequence: CASTETRGHQPQHF. The CDR3 coding sequence is TGTGCCAGCACCGAAACAAGGGGGCATCAGCCCCAGCATTTT.

The chain is built from TRBV7-9 and TRBJ2-1, with D tentatively TRBD1 (6 bases). The better agreement between TRBJ2-7 and the DNA end casts doubt on the J call. The CDR3 runs 15 residues. Looked up from germline, CDR1 is SEHNR and CDR2 is FQNEAQ (reference sequence). The CDR3 DNA sequence: TGTGCCAGCAGCTCCCCTCGGGACACATCCTACGAGCAGTACTTC. Translating gives CASSSPRDTSYEQYF.

This clonotype has ten or more counts. V usage is TRBV7-2 and J usage is TRBJ2-1; D is unresolved. Germline V gene sequence: CDR1 SGHTA, CDR2 FQGNSA. The CDR3 totals 15 residues. V lost 0 bases, J lost 4 bases, and 10 bases lay in between. In DNA form, the CDR3 reads TGTGCCAGCAGCTTAGCGCCAAGCAGATACAATGAGCAGTTCTTC. It translates to CASSLAPSRYNEQFF.

The chain recombines TRBV12-3 or TRBV12-4 with TRBJ2-3; 9 bases are a match to TRBD1. Trimming at V came to 6 bases and at J to 4 bases, leaving 8 bases not matched to a gene. CDR3 length: 15 amino acids. In DNA form, the CDR3 reads TGTGCCAGCAGACAAGACAGGGGGAGCGCAGATACGCAGTATTTT. Protein product: CASRQDRGSADTQYF.

This clonotype was observed at least ten times. The V call is TRBV27, the J call TRBJ2-6, with 7 nucleotides matching TRBD1. The germline V gene encodes CDR1 MNHEY and CDR2 SMNVEV (reference sequence). The CDR3 is 15 amino acids. With 4 bases clipped from V and 2 bases from J, the junction kept 2 bases outside the gene matches. CDR3 protein: CASSSTGAGANVLTF. The DNA of the CDR3 is TGTGCCAGCAGTTCAACAGGGGCTGGGGCCAACGTCCTGACTTTC.

V and J are TRBV11-2 and TRBJ2-1; TRBD2 agrees at 8 bases. The CDR3 has 17 amino acids. V lost 5 bases to trimming and J lost 4 bases; unmatched junction nucleotides: 13. Germline CDR1 reads SGHAT; CDR2 reads FQNNGV. The CDR3 sequence: CASSPDPSPGGYNEQFF. The CDR3 DNA follows: TGTGCCAGCAGCCCGGATCCGTCGCCGGGAGGGTACAATGAGCAGTTCTTC.

J is TRBJ2-4 and V is TRBV19, with 13 bases aligning to TRBD2. CDR1 and CDR2 from the germline V gene are LNHDA and SQIVND (reference sequence). CDR3 length: 17 amino acids. Germline trimming cut 5 bases from V and 4 bases from J; bases unmatched to any gene: 8. CDR3 coding DNA: TGTGCCAGTAGTCCTGGGACTAGCGGGGCACGGAAAAACATTCAGTACTTC. The encoded protein is CASSPGTSGARKNIQYF.

This clonotype was detected ten times or more. One end of the junction does not line up with germline, which may come from a read error. This chain uses TRBV5-1 with TRBJ2-5, with a possible D match to TRBD2 (5 bases). This CDR3 has 14 residues. Germline assignment: CDR1 SGHRS and CDR2 YFSETQ. CDR3 amino acids: CASSFSGSGETQYF. The CDR3 DNA follows: TGTGCCAGCAGCTTCTCTGGGAGCGGAGAGACCCAGTACTTC.

This clonotype has a count of ten or more. The rearrangement joins TRBV12-3 or TRBV12-4 to TRBJ1-4, with no clear D. The length of the CDR3 is 13 residues. Trimming shortened V by 1 base and J by 5 bases, and 5 bases separated the two germline ends. The DNA of the CDR3 is TGTGCCAGCAGTTTAGGTCTGAATGAAAAACTGTTTTTT. It codes for CASSLGLNEKLFF.

CDR3 residues: CASSSSWRETQYF. CDR3 in DNA: TGTGCCAGCAGTTCGAGTTGGCGGGAGACCCAGTACTTC. The rearrangement joins TRBV6-5 to TRBJ2-5, with D unresolved. Germline V gives CDR1 MNHEY, CDR2 SVGAGI. The CDR3 length is 13 residues. The V end lost 4 bases, the J end lost 5 bases, and 11 bases lay between the germline ends.

The J gene is TRBJ2-5, the V gene TRBV7-2, with D perhaps TRBD1 (6 bases). The CDR3 is made up of 16 amino acids. The V gene lost 3 bases and the J gene lost 4 bases, with 18 bases spanning the gap. Germline V CDR1 and CDR2: SGHTA, FQGNSA. The CDR3 coding sequence is TGTGCCAGCAGCTTGGCGGCAGGGGATGTACGAGAGACCCAGTACTTC. Translation gives CASSLAAGDVRETQYF.

The chain employs TRBV6-6 and TRBJ1-4; D gene unclear. CDR3 length: 14 residues. Germline CDR1 MNHNY, CDR2 SVGAGI (reference sequence). V was cut by 11 bases and J by 0 bases, with 13 bases left in between. This CDR3 reads CAGTSVATNEKLFF. The CDR3 nucleotides read TGTGCCGGCACTTCAGTTGCAACTAATGAAAAACTGTTTTTT.

The chain combines TRBV10-2 with TRBJ2-1; 10 bases map to TRBD2. Trimming removed 2 bases from V and 8 bases from J; junction bases left unmatched: 6. The CDR3 covers 15 residues. In germline, CDR1 is WSHSY, CDR2 SAAADI. As DNA, the CDR3 is TGCGCCAGCAGTGAGAGTAGCGGGAGGCCCGATGAGCAGTTCTTC. This codes for CASSESSGRPDEQFF.

The chain combines TRBV3-1 with TRBJ1-4, with D hard to call. V was clipped by 2 bases and J by 4 bases, with 11 bases between them. The CDR3 spans 15 residues. Germline V gene sequence: CDR1 LGHDT, CDR2 YNNKEL (reference sequence). CDR3 DNA sequence: TGTGCCAGCAGCCAATTCGACAAGGGTAATGAAAAACTGTTTTTT. Translated: CASSQFDKGNEKLFF.

This clonotype appeared a few times. This rearrangement joins TRBV29-1 to TRBJ2-5; D may be TRBD2 (5 bases). Trimming cost V 7 bases and J 5 bases, with 11 bases left between them. Germline CDR1 is SQVTM and CDR2 is ANQGSEA. The CDR3 has 11 amino acids. The CDR3 DNA follows: TGCAGCGCAGACTACTTGGAGACCCAGTACTTC. Translated: CSADYLETQYF.

This clonotype was picked up a small number of times. This rearrangement joins TRBV2 to TRBJ2-5; D remains unclear. V was cut by 4 bases and J by 5 bases, with 14 bases left in between. The CDR3 spans 14 residues. In germline, CDR1 is SNHLY, CDR2 FYNNEI. CDR3 loop: CASSGSRSGETQYF. The CDR3 DNA reads TGTGCCAGCAGTGGTTCCCGGAGTGGCGAGACCCAGTACTTC.

Comment on this clonotype: A read error may account for a junction end that differs from germline. This sequence joins TRBV5-1 and TRBJ2-1, with 8 bases lining up with TRBD2. Germline CDR1 SGHRS, CDR2 YFSETQ. CDR3 length: 15 residues. CDR3 sequence: CASSNGRGALDEQCF. For the CDR3, the DNA is TGCGCCAGCAGCAACGGGAGGGGAGCCTTGGATGAGCAGTGCTTC.

This clonotype was observed a few times. This chain links TRBV20-1 with TRBJ2-3; 10 bases are shared with TRBD2. This CDR3 contains 15 residues. Germline values: CDR1 DFQATT, CDR2 SNEGSKA (reference sequence). Trimming cost V 2 bases and J 5 bases; bases outside gene matches: 7. CDR3 protein: CSARPASGRLDTQYF. DNA for the CDR3: TGCAGTGCTAGACCGGCTAGCGGGAGACTAGATACGCAGTATTTT.

This clonotype was observed many times. This rearrangement joins TRBV5-6 to TRBJ2-4, with a possible D match to TRBD2 (6 bases). Germline-derived CDR1 and CDR2 are SGHDT and YYEEEE. CDR3 length: 16 amino acids. The V and J ends lost 2 bases and 0 bases respectively, with 12 bases between them. This chain's CDR3 is CASSFEAAGAKNIQYF. For the CDR3, the DNA is TGTGCCAGCAGCTTTGAGGCAGCGGGAGCCAAAAACATTCAGTACTTC.

The table lists this clonotype with a few counts. V and J are TRBV20-1 and TRBJ1-1; 8 nucleotides match TRBD1. The CDR3 contains 13 residues. The V gene end was trimmed by 6 bases and the J gene end by 1 base; junction bases not matched to a gene: 4. Germline-derived CDR1 and CDR2 are DFQATT and SNEGSKA (reference sequence). DNA of the CDR3: TGCAGTGCCAGACAGGGGCCGAACACTGAAGCTTTCTTT. Translated, it gives CSARQGPNTEAFF.